This T cell receptor (beta chain) was documented in a study of blood T cell repertoires in COVID-19. Across the study: Cohort 3 donors counted as recovered after two negative PCRs, clearance, or resolved symptoms.

Only in-frame clones appear in the TCRdb table, and some are missing; sequencing was by immunoSEQ multiplex PCR. The sample has 250,000 to 350,000 clones, approximately 90% seen once; the top ten hold under 2.5%. Germline V CDR1 and CDR2: GTSNPN, SVGIG (reference sequence). V dropped 1 base and J dropped 6; count of bases not matched to a gene: 7. This CDR3 contains 16 residues. The sequenced sample was PBMCs or T cells enriched from blood (not recorded which). The receptor's source is a woman aged 60 to 75 in a cohort exposed to, infected with or recovered from COVID-19 (not recorded which). This chain uses TRBV30 with TRBJ2-3, with TRBD2 matching 13 bases. The CDR3 DNA reads as TGTGCCTGGAGTGAAGGACTAGCGGGAGTGAGTGATACGCAGTATTTT. Its protein product is CAWSEGLAGVSDTQYF.